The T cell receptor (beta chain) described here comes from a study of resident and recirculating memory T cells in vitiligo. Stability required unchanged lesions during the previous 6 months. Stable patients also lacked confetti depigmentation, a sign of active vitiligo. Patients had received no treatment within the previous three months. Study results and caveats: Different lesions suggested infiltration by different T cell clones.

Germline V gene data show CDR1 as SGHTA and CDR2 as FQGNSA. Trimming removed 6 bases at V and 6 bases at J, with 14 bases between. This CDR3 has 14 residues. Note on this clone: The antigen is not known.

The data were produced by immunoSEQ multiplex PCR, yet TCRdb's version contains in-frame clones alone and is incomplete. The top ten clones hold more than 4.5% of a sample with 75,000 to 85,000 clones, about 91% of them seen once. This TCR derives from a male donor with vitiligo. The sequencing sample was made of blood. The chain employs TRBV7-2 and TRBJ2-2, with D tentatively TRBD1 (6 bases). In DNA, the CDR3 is TGTGCCAGCAGGACAACAGGGTGGGCCGGGGAGCTGTTTTTT. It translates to CASRTTGWAGELFF.